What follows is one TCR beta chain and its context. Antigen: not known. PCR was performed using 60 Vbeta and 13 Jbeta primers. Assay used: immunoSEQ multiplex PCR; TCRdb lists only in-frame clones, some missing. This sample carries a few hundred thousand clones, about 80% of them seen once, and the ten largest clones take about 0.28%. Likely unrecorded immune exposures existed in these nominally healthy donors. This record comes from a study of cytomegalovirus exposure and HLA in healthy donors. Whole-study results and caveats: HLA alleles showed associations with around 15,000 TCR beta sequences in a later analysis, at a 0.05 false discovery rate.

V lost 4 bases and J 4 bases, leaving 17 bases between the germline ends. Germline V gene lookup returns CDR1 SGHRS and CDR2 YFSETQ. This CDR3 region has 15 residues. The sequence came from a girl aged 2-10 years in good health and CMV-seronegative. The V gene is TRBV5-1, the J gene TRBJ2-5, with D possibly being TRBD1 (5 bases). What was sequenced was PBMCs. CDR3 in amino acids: CASSPSDRTTETQYF. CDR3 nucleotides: TGCGCCAGCAGCCCATCCGACAGAACGACAGAGACCCAGTACTTC.